The TCR beta chain under discussion was sequenced for a study of naive and memory T cell subsets. General study results and limits: Far more TCRs reportedly came from tuberculin skin test site biopsies.

This clonotype was seen ten or more times. Its specificity is unknown. Treatment meaning: skin biopsy from PPD injection site in Mantoux-positive individual. The library had UMIs added by 3' ligation of an oligonucleotide to TCR cDNA. Biopsied sites were PPD injections in people with a positive Mantoux test. Four PCR rounds used nested alpha and beta constant region primers plus the SP2 primer. In TCRdb, the UMI-ligation and nested PCR reads were re-called with MiXCR into one record per CDR3 protein. The sample lists some 40,000 distinct CDR3 sequences, approximately 11% occurring once. The CDR3 sequence is 19 residues long. Germline-derived CDR1 and CDR2 are DFQATT and SNEGSKA (reference sequence). The V gene end was trimmed by 5 bases and the J gene end by 4 bases; junction bases not matched to a gene: 18.

The specimen comprised skin, sampled from a tuberculin skin test site. V and J are TRBV20-1 and TRBJ2-7, with TRBD2 identical over 15 bases. The receptor was isolated from an adult in good health. The CDR3 region has the DNA TGCAGTGCTCTTAACCCCCTCCCCTCAGGGACTAGCGGGGGGTACGAGCAGTACTTC. This encodes CSALNPLPSGTSGGYEQYF.